The clone carrying this T cell receptor beta chain was counted ten times or more. The germline CDR1 and CDR2 sequences are SGHTA and FQGNSA. The CDR3 covers 13 residues. V lost 5 bases to trimming and J lost 3 bases, with 11 bases between them. These data come from a study of blood T cells in healthy people across ages. Primed by a sample-barcoded 5' primer and a J-beta primer mix, a second PCR proceeded for roughly 6 to 12 cycles. MiXCR, applied by TCRdb to the 5' RACE reads, yields one record per CDR3 protein. The table includes fewer than 2 million distinct CDR3 sequences, 35% to 50% detected once.

The source of this sequence is a human donor in good health. Specimen: blood. This chain uses TRBV7-2 with TRBJ2-7; D is uncertain. CDR3 nucleotide sequence: TGTGCCAGCAGCCAAGCTACCCACTACGAGCAGTACTTC. Protein: CASSQATHYEQYF.